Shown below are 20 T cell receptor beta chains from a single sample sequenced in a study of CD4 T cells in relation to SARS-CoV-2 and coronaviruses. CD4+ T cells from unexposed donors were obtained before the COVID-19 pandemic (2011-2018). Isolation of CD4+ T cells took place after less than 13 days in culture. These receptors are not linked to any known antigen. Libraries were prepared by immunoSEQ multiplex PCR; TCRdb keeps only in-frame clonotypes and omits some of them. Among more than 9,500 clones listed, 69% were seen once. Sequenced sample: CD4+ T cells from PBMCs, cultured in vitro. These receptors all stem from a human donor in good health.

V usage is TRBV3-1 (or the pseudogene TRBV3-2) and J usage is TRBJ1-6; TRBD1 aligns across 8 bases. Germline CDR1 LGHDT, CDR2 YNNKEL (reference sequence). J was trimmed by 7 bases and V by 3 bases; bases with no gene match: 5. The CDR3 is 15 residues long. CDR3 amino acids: CASSHRRQGNSPLHF. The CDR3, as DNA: TGTGCCAGCAGCCATCGTCGACAGGGGAATTCACCCCTCCACTTT.

The CDR3 DNA follows: TGTGCCACACGGGGTAGCAATCAGCCCCAGCATTTT. This sequence encodes CATRGSNQPQHF. This chain links TRBV2 with TRBJ1-5; D call uncertain. Germline loops: CDR1 SNHLY, CDR2 FYNNEI. The CDR3 loop spans 12 amino acids. Trimming left V 10 bases short and J 0 bases short, with 7 bases between.

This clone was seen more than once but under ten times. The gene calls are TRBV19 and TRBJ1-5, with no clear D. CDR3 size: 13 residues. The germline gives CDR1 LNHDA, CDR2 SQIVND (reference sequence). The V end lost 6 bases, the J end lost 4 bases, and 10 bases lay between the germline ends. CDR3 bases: TGTGCCAGTAGCGGACGGGATAATCAGCCCCAGCATTTT. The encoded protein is CASSGRDNQPQHF.

DNA of the CDR3: TGTGCCAGCAGCCAAAGGGCCGGACTAGCTACCGAGCAGTACTTC. Its translation is CASSQRAGLATEQYF. V gene TRBV3-1 (or the pseudogene TRBV3-2) combines with J gene TRBJ2-7; 8 nucleotides agree with TRBD2. Germline CDR1 and CDR2: LGHDT and YNNKEL (reference sequence). The CDR3 runs to 15 residues. V gave up 2 bases and J gave up 6 bases; unmatched junction bases: 9.

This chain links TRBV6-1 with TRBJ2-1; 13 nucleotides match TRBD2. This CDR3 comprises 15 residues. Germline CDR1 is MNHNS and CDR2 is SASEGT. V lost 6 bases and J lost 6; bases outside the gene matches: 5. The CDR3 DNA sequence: TGTGCCAGCAGGCTAACTAGCGGGAGGGCCAATGAGCAGTTCTTC. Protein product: CASRLTSGRANEQFF.

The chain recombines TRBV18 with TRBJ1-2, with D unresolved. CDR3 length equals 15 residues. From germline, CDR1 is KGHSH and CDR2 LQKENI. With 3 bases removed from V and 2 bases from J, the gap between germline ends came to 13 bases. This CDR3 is CASSPLSEGNYGYTF. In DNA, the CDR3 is TGTGCCAGCTCACCCCTTTCTGAAGGGAACTATGGCTACACCTTC.

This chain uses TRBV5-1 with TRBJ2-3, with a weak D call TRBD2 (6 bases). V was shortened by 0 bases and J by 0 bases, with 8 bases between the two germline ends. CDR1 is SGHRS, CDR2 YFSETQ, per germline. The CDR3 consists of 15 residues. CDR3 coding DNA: TGCGCCAGCAGCTTGGCAGCGGGTAGCACAGATACGCAGTATTTT. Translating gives CASSLAAGSTDTQYF.

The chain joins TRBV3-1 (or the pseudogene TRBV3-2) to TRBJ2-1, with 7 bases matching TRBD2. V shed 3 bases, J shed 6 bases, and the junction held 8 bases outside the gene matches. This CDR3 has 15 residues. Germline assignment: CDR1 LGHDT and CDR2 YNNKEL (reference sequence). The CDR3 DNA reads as TGTGCCAGCAGCCAGAACATGGGAGGGCCCAATGAGCAGTTCTTC. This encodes CASSQNMGGPNEQFF.

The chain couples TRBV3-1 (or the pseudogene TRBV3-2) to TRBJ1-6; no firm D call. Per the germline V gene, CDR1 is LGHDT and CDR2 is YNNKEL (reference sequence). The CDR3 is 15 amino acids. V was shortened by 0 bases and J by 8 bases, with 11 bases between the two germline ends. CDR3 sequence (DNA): TGTGCCAGCAGCCAAGAGTATAGGGCTGATTCACCCCTCCACTTT. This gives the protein CASSQEYRADSPLHF.

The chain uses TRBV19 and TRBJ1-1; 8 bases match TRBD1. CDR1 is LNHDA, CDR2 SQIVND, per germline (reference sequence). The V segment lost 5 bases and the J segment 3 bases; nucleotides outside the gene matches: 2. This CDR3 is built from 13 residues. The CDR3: CASSLDRDTEAFF. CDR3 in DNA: TGTGCCAGTAGTTTGGACAGGGACACTGAAGCTTTCTTT.

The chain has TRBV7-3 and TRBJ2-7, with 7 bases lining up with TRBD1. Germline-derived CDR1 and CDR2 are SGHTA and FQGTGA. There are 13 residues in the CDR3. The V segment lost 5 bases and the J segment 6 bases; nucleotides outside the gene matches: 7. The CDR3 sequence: CASSPPGGREQYF. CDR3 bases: TGTGCCAGCAGCCCCCCAGGGGGTCGCGAGCAGTACTTC. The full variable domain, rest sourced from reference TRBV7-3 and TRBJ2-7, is GAGVSQTPSNKVTEKGKYVELRCDPISGHTALYWYRQSLGQGPEFLIYFQGTGAADDSGLPNDRFFAVRPEGSVSTLKIQRTERGDSAVYLCASSPPGGREQYFGPGTRLTVT.

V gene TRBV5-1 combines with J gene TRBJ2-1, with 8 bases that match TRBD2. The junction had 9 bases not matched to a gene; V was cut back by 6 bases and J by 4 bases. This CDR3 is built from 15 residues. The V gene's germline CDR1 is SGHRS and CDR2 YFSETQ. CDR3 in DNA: TGCGCCAGCACCCAAGCGGGAGCAATTTACAATGAGCAGTTCTTC. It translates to CASTQAGAIYNEQFF. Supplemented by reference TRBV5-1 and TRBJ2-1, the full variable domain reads KAGVTQTPRYLIKTRGQQVTLSCSPISGHRSVSWYQQTPGQGLQFLFEYFSETQRNKGNFPGRFSGRQFSNSRSEMNVSTLELGDSALYLCASTQAGAIYNEQFFGPGTRLTVL.

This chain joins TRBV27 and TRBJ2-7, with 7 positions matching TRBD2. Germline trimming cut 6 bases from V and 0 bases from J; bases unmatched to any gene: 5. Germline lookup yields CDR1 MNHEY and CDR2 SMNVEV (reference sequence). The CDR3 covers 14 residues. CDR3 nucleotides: TGTGCCAGCAGCTCTAGCGGAAGCTCCTACGAGCAGTACTTC. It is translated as CASSSSGSSYEQYF.

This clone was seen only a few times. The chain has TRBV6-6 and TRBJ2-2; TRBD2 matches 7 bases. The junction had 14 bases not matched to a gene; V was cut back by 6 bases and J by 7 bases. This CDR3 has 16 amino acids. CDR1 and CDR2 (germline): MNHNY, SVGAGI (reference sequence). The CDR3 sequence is CASSLTSYMHGGELFF. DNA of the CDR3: TGTGCCAGCAGCCTGACTAGCTATATGCATGGCGGGGAGCTGTTTTTT.

This CDR3 is CALTGPLNYGYTF. The DNA of the CDR3 is TGTGCCTTAACAGGGCCTCTTAACTATGGCTACACCTTC. The rearrangement uses TRBV30 and TRBJ1-2; possibly TRBD1 for D (6 bases). The V end lost 7 bases, the J end lost 1 base, and 13 bases lay between the germline ends. The CDR3 covers 13 residues. Germline V gene sequence: CDR1 GTSNPN, CDR2 SVGIG (reference sequence).

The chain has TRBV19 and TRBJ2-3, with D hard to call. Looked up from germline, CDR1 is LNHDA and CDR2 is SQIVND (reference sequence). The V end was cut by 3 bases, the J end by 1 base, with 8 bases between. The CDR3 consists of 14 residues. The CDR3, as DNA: TGTGCCAGTAGTATTACGTCAGGCACAGATACGCAGTATTTT. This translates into CASSITSGTDTQYF.

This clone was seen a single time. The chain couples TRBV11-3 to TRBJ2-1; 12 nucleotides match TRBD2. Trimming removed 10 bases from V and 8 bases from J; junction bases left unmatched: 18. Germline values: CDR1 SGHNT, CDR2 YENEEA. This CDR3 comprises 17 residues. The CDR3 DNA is TGTGCCACGGCGCTAGCGGGAGGGCCAGGCTGGGGGGATGAGCAGTTCTTC. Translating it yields CATALAGGPGWGDEQFF.

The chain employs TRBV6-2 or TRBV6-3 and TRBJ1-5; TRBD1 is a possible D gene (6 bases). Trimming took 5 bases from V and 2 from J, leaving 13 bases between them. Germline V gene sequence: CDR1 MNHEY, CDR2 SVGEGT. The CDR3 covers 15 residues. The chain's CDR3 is CASSNDRTGNQPQHF. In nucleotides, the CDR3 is TGTGCCAGCAGTAACGACAGGACGGGCAATCAGCCCCAGCATTTT.

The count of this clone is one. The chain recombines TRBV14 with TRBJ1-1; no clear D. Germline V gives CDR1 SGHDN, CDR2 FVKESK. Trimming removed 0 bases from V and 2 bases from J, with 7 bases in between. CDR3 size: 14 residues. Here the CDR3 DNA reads TGTGCCAGCAGCCAAGATTTTGAAAACACTGAAGCTTTCTTT. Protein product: CASSQDFENTEAFF. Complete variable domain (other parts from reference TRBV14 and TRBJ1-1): EAGVTQFPSHSVIEKGQTVTLRCDPISGHDNLYWYRRVMGKEIKFLLHFVKESKQDESGMPNNRFLAERTGGTYSTLKVQPAELEDSGVYFCASSQDFENTEAFFGQGTRLTVV.

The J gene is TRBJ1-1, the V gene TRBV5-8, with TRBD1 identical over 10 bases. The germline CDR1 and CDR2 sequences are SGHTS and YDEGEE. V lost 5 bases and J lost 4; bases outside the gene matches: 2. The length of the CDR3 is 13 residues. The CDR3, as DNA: TGTGCCAGCAGTTGGGACAGGGGCACTGAAGCTTTCTTT. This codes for CASSWDRGTEAFF.